This TCR beta chain was captured in a study of cytomegalovirus exposure and HLA in healthy donors. Study-wide results and caveats: The majority of TCR sequences were rare, yet some public TCRs appeared in many donors. It was taken for granted in presence/absence analyses that sequencing depth across donors was roughly uniform. Follow-up analysis seemed to connect common viral pathogens with several of the most significant clusters identified.

Germline V gene data show CDR1 as KGHSH and CDR2 as LQKENI. The CDR3 totals 14 residues. V shed 2 bases and J shed 6 bases, with 14 bases lying between them. Primers included in the PCR were 60 Vbeta and 13 Jbeta primers. The data were produced by immunoSEQ multiplex PCR, yet TCRdb's version contains in-frame clones alone and is incomplete. The repertoire holds some 270,000 clones, with 80% as singletons. A note on this clone: Its antigen is not identified.

Healthy bone marrow donors supplied every sample. The sequenced sample consisted of PBMCs. The chain is built from TRBV18 and TRBJ2-7; possibly TRBD1 for D (7 bases). The sequence was obtained from a girl aged 2 to 9 in good health and CMV-seronegative. The CDR3 protein is CASSPAGQPGEQYF. The CDR3, as DNA: TGTGCCAGCTCACCAGCGGGACAGCCGGGCGAGCAGTACTTC.